This T cell receptor beta chain stems from a study of CD4+ T cells in melanoma. Findings of the study overall: In melanoma, neoantigen-specific CD4+ T cells reportedly differed in differentiation state. CD8+ T cell, macrophage and B cell function reportedly correlated with neoantigen-specific CD4+ T cells.

With 5 bases removed from V and 2 bases from J, the gap between germline ends came to 13 bases. This CDR3 region has 16 residues. The V gene's germline CDR1 is LNHNV and CDR2 YYDKDF (reference sequence). Using immunoSEQ multiplex PCR, the repertoire was profiled, and TCRdb retains in-frame clones only, with some absent. This sample carries tens of thousands of clones, roughly two thirds of them seen once, and the ten largest clones take under 5.5%. In the case of this clone: The antigen is unknown.

The chain is built from TRBV15 and TRBJ2-6; no firm D call. This TCR derives from a human donor with melanoma. Sequenced: tumor tissue. CDR3 in DNA: TGTGCCACCAGCGGCCCGGGTTGGGCTGGGGCCAACGTCCTGACTTTC. Its protein product is CATSGPGWAGANVLTF.